This T cell receptor (beta chain) was sequenced during a study of cytomegalovirus exposure and HLA in healthy donors. Study-wide context: Prior work identified around 120 million unique TCR beta sequences in 150 million to 200 million T cells. From donors who were HLA-typed, an early data release held 80 million to 85 million unique TCRs.

Worth noting for this clone: Its matching antigen is unknown.

General study results and limits: While the bulk of TCR sequences proved rare, some public TCRs turned up in many donors.

Primers included in the PCR were 60 Vbeta and 13 Jbeta primers. Method: immunoSEQ multiplex PCR; TCRdb's copy keeps in-frame clones and lacks some. The sample includes 110,000 or so clones, 76% of them seen just once. The sequencing input was PBMCs. This TCR was sampled from a woman aged 45-65 years in good health and CMV-seropositive.

The CDR3 DNA reads as TGTGCCAGCAGCCGGACAGGGACCACTGAAGCTTTCTTT. This codes for CASSRTGTTEAFF. This chain connects TRBV7-3 to TRBJ1-1; 8 positions match TRBD1. The germline CDR1 and CDR2 sequences are SGHTA and FQGTGA. The CDR3 covers 13 residues. Germline trimming cut 5 bases from V and 4 bases from J; bases unmatched to any gene: 3.